The 17 T cell receptor beta chains given below trace back to one sample, sequenced in a study of blood T cells in healthy people across ages (dated by TCRdb to the mid-2010s). Library generation was performed with 5' RACE. The sample was run on an Illumina HiSeq 2500. A second PCR of 7 to 11 cycles was performed with a sample-barcoded 5' primer and a J-beta primer mix. TCRdb reworked the public reads: Q25 trimming with fastp, MiXCR clone assembly, productive beta chains retained. Each record represents a unique CDR3 protein, reported with the most common genes and DNA among its rows. The sample has 550,000 to 700,000 distinct CDR3 sequences on record, 27% of them singletons. Approximately 17% of the sample lies in the top ten. Sequenced: blood. These receptors were collected from a woman aged 70 to 79 in good health.

A few counts support this clonotype. The V call is TRBV20-1, the J call TRBJ2-5, with a tentative D call TRBD1 (6 bases). The J call may be wrong; the DNA end is better matched by TRBJ2-1. Germline CDR1 reads DFQATT; CDR2 reads SNEGSKA (reference sequence). The CDR3 runs to 16 residues. CDR3 sequence: CSARDPLYRVRDEQFF. The CDR3 DNA follows: TGCAGTGCTAGAGATCCCCTATACAGGGTGCGCGATGAGCAGTTCTTC.

This clonotype appeared a few times. The gene calls are TRBV5-1 and TRBJ1-2; perhaps TRBD1 as D (5 bases). CDR3 length: 14 amino acids. In germline, CDR1 is SGHRS, CDR2 YFSETQ. Trimming removed 3 bases from V and 6 bases from J, with 15 bases in between. The DNA of the CDR3 is TGCGCCAGCAGCTCTACGGGACCGGTGGATGGCTACACCTTC. It yields the protein CASSSTGPVDGYTF.

This chain links TRBV7-9 with TRBJ2-5; 7 bases align to TRBD1. The DNA matches TRBJ2-1 better at its end, which makes the J call doubtful. Germline V gene lookup returns CDR1 SEHNR and CDR2 FQNEAQ (reference sequence). The CDR3 has 11 residues. CDR3 bases: TGTGCCAGCAGCTGGGACAGCAAGCAGTTCTTC. This sequence encodes CASSWDSKQFF.

Many counts were recorded for this clonotype. The genes are TRBV27 and TRBJ2-7; TRBD1 matches 9 bases. Trimming took 6 bases from V and 1 from J; bases not matched to a gene: 7. The CDR3 runs to 15 residues. Looked up from germline, CDR1 is MNHEY and CDR2 is SMNVEV (reference sequence). CDR3 nucleotide sequence: TGTGCCAGCAGCCCTGGGACAGGGAATTCCTACGAGCAGTACTTC. Translation: CASSPGTGNSYEQYF.

CDR3 nucleotides: TGCAGTGCTACCCCTCGGACAGGGGCCTACGAGCAGTACTTC. It encodes CSATPRTGAYEQYF. The chain couples TRBV20-1 to TRBJ2-7, with TRBD1 matching over 9 bases. CDR1 and CDR2 (germline): DFQATT, SNEGSKA (reference sequence). V lost 4 bases to trimming and J lost 2 bases; unmatched junction nucleotides: 6. The CDR3 covers 14 residues.

The gene calls are TRBV10-3 and TRBJ2-2, with 7 nucleotides matching TRBD2. CDR1 is ENHRY, CDR2 SYGVKD, per germline. V lost 2 bases to trimming and J lost 4 bases; unmatched junction nucleotides: 1. This CDR3 has 14 amino acids. In nucleotides, the CDR3 is TGTGCCATCAGTGAGGAGCGGGGCACCGGGGAGCTGTTTTTT. Amino acid sequence: CAISEERGTGELFF.

This clonotype was found a few times. The rearrangement links TRBV6-5 to TRBJ1-2; D is unclear. The CDR3 is made up of 13 amino acids. The V end lost 7 bases, the J end lost 1 base, and 10 bases lay between the germline ends. The germline V gene has CDR1 MNHEY and CDR2 SVGAGI. The CDR3 DNA sequence: TGTGCCAGCAAAATTCAGGTTAACTATGGCTACACCTTC. It specifies CASKIQVNYGYTF.

The J gene is TRBJ2-5, the V gene TRBV18, with TRBD1 matching 7 bases. TRBJ2-1 explains the end of the DNA better; the J call may be wrong. Per the germline V gene, CDR1 is KGHSH and CDR2 is LQKENI. This CDR3 contains 15 residues. The CDR3 region has the DNA TGTGCCAGCTCTCCCCCAGGACAGGATAAGAATGAGCAGTTCTTC. This translates into CASSPPGQDKNEQFF.

Only one count was recorded for this clonotype. CDR3 sequence (DNA): TGCGCCAGCAGCTTGGCAGGGACTCCCAGCACAGATACGCAGTATTTT. Translation gives CASSLAGTPSTDTQYF. J is TRBJ2-3 and V is TRBV5-1; TRBD2 might be the D (6 bases). The germline V gene encodes CDR1 SGHRS and CDR2 YFSETQ. The ends were cut back, 0 bases at V and 0 bases at J, with 11 bases in the middle. This CDR3 has 16 residues.

Regarding this clonotype: One end of the junction varies from germline; a read error may be responsible. The chain combines TRBV7-9 with TRBJ2-1; D gene ambiguous. Germline values: CDR1 SEHNR, CDR2 FQNEAQ (reference sequence). The CDR3 is 15 residues long. The CDR3 DNA reads TGTGCCAGCAGATTAGACCCGAGCTCCTACAATGAGCAGTTCTTC. It yields the protein CASRLDPSSYNEQFF.

This chain joins TRBV12-3 or TRBV12-4 and TRBJ1-4; TRBD1 aligns across 10 bases. The CDR3 sequence is 15 residues long. Trimming took 5 bases from V and 8 from J; bases not matched to a gene: 8. CDR3 bases: TGTGCCAGCAGTCCGGGACAGGGGTTGGGGGAAAAACTGTTTTTT. It translates to CASSPGQGLGEKLFF.

V is TRBV9 and J is TRBJ2-2; D is uncertain. CDR1 SGDLS and CDR2 YYNGEE come from the germline V gene. With 0 bases removed from V and 5 bases from J, the gap between germline ends came to 5 bases. The CDR3 spans 13 residues. CDR3: CASSVARTGELFF. CDR3 nucleotide sequence: TGTGCCAGCAGCGTAGCCAGGACCGGGGAGCTGTTTTTT. The full variable domain, rest sourced from reference TRBV9 and TRBJ2-2, is DSGVTQTPKHLITATGQRVTLRCSPRSGDLSVYWYQQSLDQGLQFLIQYYNGEERAKGNILERFSAQQFPDLHSELNLSSLELGDSALYFCASSVARTGELFFGEGSRLTVL.

The gene calls are TRBV5-1 and TRBJ2-5; D not resolved. V lost 0 bases to trimming and J lost 3 bases, with 6 bases between them. Germline loops: CDR1 SGHRS, CDR2 YFSETQ. The CDR3 extends over 13 amino acids. CDR3 sequence reads: CASSLDIEETQYF. The DNA of the CDR3 is TGCGCCAGCAGCTTGGATATAGAAGAGACCCAGTACTTC.

This clonotype has just a few counts. V usage is TRBV4-3 and J usage is TRBJ1-4; D is perhaps TRBD1 (5 bases). Between the trimmed V and J ends, which lost 6 bases and 7 bases, there was a span of 15 bases. The length of the CDR3 is 14 residues. Per the germline V gene, CDR1 is LGHNA and CDR2 is YSLEER. CDR3: CASRLLGGGEKLFF. CDR3 DNA: TGCGCCAGCAGGCTTCTCGGGGGTGGTGAAAAACTGTTTTTT.

This clonotype was seen many times. This chain uses TRBV5-6 with TRBJ1-5; 10 bases align to TRBD1. Germline values: CDR1 SGHDT, CDR2 YYEEEE. The J segment lost 4 bases and the V segment lost 3 bases, leaving 1 base of the junction unmatched. The CDR3 spans 14 residues. The CDR3 sequence is CASSWGQGNQPQHF. CDR3 DNA: TGTGCCAGCAGCTGGGGACAGGGGAATCAGCCCCAGCATTTT.

In its sample, this clonotype was seen many times. The chain is built from TRBV7-3 and TRBJ2-5, with a possible D match to TRBD2 (5 bases). Trimming took 4 bases from V and 4 from J, leaving 10 bases between them. This CDR3 region has 13 residues. Per the germline V gene, CDR1 is SGHTA and CDR2 is FQGTGA. Written as DNA, the CDR3 is TGTGCCAGCAGCTCCGGGGTGGGAGAGACCCAGTACTTC. It codes for CASSSGVGETQYF.

This clonotype was detected a few times. This chain connects TRBV7-2 to TRBJ2-2; no clear D gene. The germline V and J ends were trimmed by 1 base and 5 bases, with 14 bases remaining between them. Germline CDR1 and CDR2: SGHTA and FQGNSA. This CDR3 comprises 16 residues. This chain's CDR3 is CASSLVGKTRTGELFF. The CDR3 coding sequence is TGTGCCAGCAGCTTAGTGGGGAAAACACGGACCGGGGAGCTGTTTTTT.